Each of the 6 T cell receptor beta chains below was sequenced from the same sample in a study of T cell changes during pregnancy in multiple sclerosis. Sequencing was performed with immunoSEQ multiplex PCR; in TCRdb, only in-frame clones are kept and a portion is missing. The repertoire holds approximately 130,000 clones, with 90% to 98% as singletons. The sample in question was peripheral blood, obtained after pregnancy. The receptor source for this set is a female donor with multiple sclerosis, enrolled in a pregnancy study.

The rearrangement uses TRBV5-1 and TRBJ2-2, with a possible D match to TRBD2 (5 bases). Germline V lookup: CDR1 SGHRS, CDR2 YFSETQ. The V gene lost 6 bases and the J gene lost 2 bases, with 14 bases spanning the gap. The CDR3 is 15 amino acids. The DNA of the CDR3 is TGCGCCAGCATGGTAGCCGGGGTTAACACCGGGGAGCTGTTTTTT. Its protein is CASMVAGVNTGELFF.

This chain uses TRBV5-1 with TRBJ1-1; D is possibly TRBD1 (6 bases). Trimming pared 0 bases from V and 0 bases from J, leaving 9 bases between. The CDR3 covers 15 residues. Germline lookup yields CDR1 SGHRS and CDR2 YFSETQ. The CDR3 spells CASSLVDSLNTEAFF. The DNA of the CDR3 is TGCGCCAGCAGCTTGGTGGACAGTTTGAACACTGAAGCTTTCTTT.

This clone appeared a single time. The CDR3 nucleotides read TGTGCCAGCAGCTTCGGGAACTACGAGCAGTACTTC. It is translated as CASSFGNYEQYF. The rearrangement links TRBV5-4 to TRBJ2-7, with a possible D match to TRBD2 (5 bases). Germline V CDR1 and CDR2: SGHNT, YYREEE (reference sequence). The length of the CDR3 is 12 residues. V was cut by 2 bases and J by 3 bases, with 6 bases left in between.

The chain recombines TRBV7-9 with TRBJ2-7; 9 positions match TRBD1. V lost 3 bases to trimming and J lost 4 bases; unmatched junction nucleotides: 4. The germline V gene has CDR1 SEHNR and CDR2 FQNEAQ (reference sequence). There are 14 residues in the CDR3. The CDR3 region is CASSFRDRAYEQYF. CDR3 coding DNA: TGTGCCAGCAGCTTCCGGGACAGGGCATACGAGCAGTACTTC. The complete variable domain, with remaining parts taken from reference TRBV7-9 and TRBJ2-7, reads DTGVSQNPRHKITKRGQNVTFRCDPISEHNRLYWYRQTLGQGPEFLTYFQNEAQLEKSRLLSDRFSAERPKGSFSTLEIQRTEQGDSAMYLCASSFRDRAYEQYFGPGTRLTVT.

The chain combines TRBV28 with TRBJ2-7; 8 bases match TRBD1. From germline, CDR1 is MDHEN and CDR2 SYDVKM. Germline trimming cut 4 bases from V and 6 bases from J; bases unmatched to any gene: 11. This CDR3 contains 15 residues. The CDR3: CASSWTGQGKGEQYF. The CDR3 DNA reads TGTGCCAGCAGTTGGACTGGACAGGGAAAAGGCGAGCAGTACTTC.

The chain combines TRBV7-2 with TRBJ2-5, with D perhaps matching TRBD2 (6 bases). The germline V and J ends were trimmed by 0 bases and 7 bases, with 9 bases remaining between them. Germline loops: CDR1 SGHTA, CDR2 FQGNSA. The CDR3 runs to 13 residues. CDR3 in amino acids: CASSLAGGGTQYF. The DNA for the CDR3 is TGTGCCAGCAGCTTAGCGGGAGGTGGGACCCAGTACTTC.